The next 3 T cell receptor beta chains were all read from a single sample in a study of high-grade serous ovarian cancer treatment subgroups (dated by TCRdb to 2020 to 2022). Libraries were constructed by the immunoSEQ multiplex PCR assay. Entries here come from immuneACCESS through TCRdb and include only in-frame sequences with V and J called. Some clones fail to appear in such tables; in the studies checked, an unresolved V gene covers under half of the shortfall, and the cause of the remainder is unknown. Here the sample has under 30,000 clones; about 86% occur a single time. In total, the top ten clones hold 2.1% of the sample. Tumor samples were collected prior to definitive surgery or chemotherapy. The sequencing input was tumor tissue. These receptors came from a human donor with high-grade serous ovarian cancer.

This chain links TRBV2 with TRBJ2-3; either TRBD1 or TRBD2 may supply D (5 bases each). With 9 bases removed from V and 0 bases from J, the gap between germline ends came to 16 bases. The germline V gene has CDR1 SNHLY and CDR2 FYNNEI. This CDR3 region has 15 residues. The CDR3 bases are TGTGCCAGGGACGCTTCGGGACCAAGCACAGATACGCAGTATTTT. Translated: CARDASGPSTDTQYF. Complete variable domain (other parts from reference TRBV2 and TRBJ2-3): EPEVTQTPSHQVTQMGQEVILRCVPISNHLYFYWYRQILGQKVEFLVSFYNNEISEKSEIFDDQFSVERPDGSNFTLKIRSTKLEDSAMYFCARDASGPSTDTQYFGPGTRLTVL.

This chain joins TRBV29-1 and TRBJ2-3; D is perhaps TRBD1 (6 bases). The CDR3 consists of 14 residues. From germline, CDR1 is SQVTM and CDR2 ANQGSEA. Trimming took off 8 bases at V and 1 base at J, with 16 bases between the two ends. The CDR3 nucleotides read TGCAGCCTGAAACAGGGCCTTGGCACAGATACGCAGTATTTT. Translation gives CSLKQGLGTDTQYF.

The V gene is TRBV10-1, the J gene TRBJ1-5; D gene ambiguous. Germline CDR1 is WNHNN and CDR2 is SYGVQD (reference sequence). Trimming left V 0 bases short and J 6 bases short, with 6 bases between. This CDR3 has 13 amino acids. CDR3 nucleotide sequence: TGCGCCAGCAGTGAGTCTGGAGTTCAGCCCCAGCATTTT. Translation gives CASSESGVQPQHF.